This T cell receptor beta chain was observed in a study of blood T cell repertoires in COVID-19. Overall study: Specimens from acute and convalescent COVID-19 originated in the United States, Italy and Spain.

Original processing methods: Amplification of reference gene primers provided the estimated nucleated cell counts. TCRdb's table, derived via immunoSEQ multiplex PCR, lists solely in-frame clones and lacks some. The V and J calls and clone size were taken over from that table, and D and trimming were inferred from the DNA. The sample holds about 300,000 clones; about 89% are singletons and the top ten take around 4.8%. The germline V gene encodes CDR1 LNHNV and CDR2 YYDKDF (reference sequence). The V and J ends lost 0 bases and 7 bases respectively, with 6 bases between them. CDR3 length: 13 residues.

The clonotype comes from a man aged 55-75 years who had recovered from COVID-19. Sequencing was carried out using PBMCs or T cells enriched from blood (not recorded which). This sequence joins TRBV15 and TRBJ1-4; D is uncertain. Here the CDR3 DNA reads TGTGCCACCAGCAGAGATACGGGTGAAAAACTGTTTTTT. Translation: CATSRDTGEKLFF.